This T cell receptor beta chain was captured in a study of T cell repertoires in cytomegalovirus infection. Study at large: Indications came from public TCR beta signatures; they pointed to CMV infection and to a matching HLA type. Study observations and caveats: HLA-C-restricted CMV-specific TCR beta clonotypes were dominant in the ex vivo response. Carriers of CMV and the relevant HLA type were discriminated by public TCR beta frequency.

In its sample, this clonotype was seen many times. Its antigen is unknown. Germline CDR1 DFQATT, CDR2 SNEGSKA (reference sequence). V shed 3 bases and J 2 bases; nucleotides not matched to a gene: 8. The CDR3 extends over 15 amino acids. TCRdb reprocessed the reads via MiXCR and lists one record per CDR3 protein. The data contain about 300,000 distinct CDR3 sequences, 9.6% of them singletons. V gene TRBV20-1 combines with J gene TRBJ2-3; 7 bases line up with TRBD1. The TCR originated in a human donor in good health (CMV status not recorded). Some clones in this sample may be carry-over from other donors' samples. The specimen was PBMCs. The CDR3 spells CSASSSGQLTDTQYF. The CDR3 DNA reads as TGCAGTGCTAGTTCTTCGGGACAGCTCACAGATACGCAGTATTTT.